The rows below give T cell receptor beta chains drawn from one sample of a study of blood T cell repertoires in COVID-19. Profiling relied on immunoSEQ multiplex PCR, and the TCRdb table lists in-frame clones only, not all of them. The sample carries roughly 180,000 clones, 80% to 85% recorded once. Material for sequencing was peripheral blood. The origin of the receptors is a woman in her 30s with acute or convalescent COVID-19. Each CDR3 is given with its conserved first and last residue.

j_call: TRBJ2-7
v_call: TRBV2
cdr3_aa: CASSQDRAERYF

j_call: TRBJ1-4
v_call: TRBV5-1
cdr3_aa: CASTSSATNEKLFF

j_call: TRBJ2-7
v_call: TRBV5-5
cdr3_aa: CASSPGWRRDSYEQYF

j_call: TRBJ1-6
v_call: TRBV6-5
cdr3_aa: CASTAGVVYSPLHF

j_call: TRBJ1-2
v_call: TRBV7-2
cdr3_aa: CASSLGPPTASGYGYTF

j_call: TRBJ1-2
v_call: TRBV7-2
cdr3_aa: CASSFRRDSIYGYTF

j_call: TRBJ2-5
v_call: TRBV18
cdr3_aa: CASSPETGAQTQYF

j_call: TRBJ1-4
v_call: TRBV30
cdr3_aa: CAWRIDPGQSHF

j_call: TRBJ1-2
v_call: TRBV9
cdr3_aa: CASSVGWQGYGYTF

j_call: TRBJ1-5
v_call: TRBV25-1
cdr3_aa: CASPKGQGNQPQHF

j_call: TRBJ1-5
v_call: TRBV12-3/TRBV12-4
cdr3_aa: CASSLPNQPQHF

j_call: TRBJ2-3
v_call: TRBV5-5
cdr3_aa: CASSGGLPGADTQYF

j_call: TRBJ2-1
v_call: TRBV30
cdr3_aa: CAWSPLYEQFF

j_call: TRBJ2-5
v_call: TRBV21-1
cdr3_aa: CASSNLATTSGRDETQYF

j_call: TRBJ1-1
v_call: TRBV7-7
cdr3_aa: CASSYGRGTEAFF

j_call: TRBJ1-6
v_call: TRBV5-1
cdr3_aa: CASSGNPWDRTSPLHF

j_call: TRBJ1-4
v_call: TRBV4-2
cdr3_aa: CASSQESGDNEKLFF